Shown below are 21 T cell receptor beta chains from a single sample sequenced in a study of PD-1 blockade in classical Hodgkin lymphoma. Each patient experienced a relapse that followed autologous stem cell transplantation, and brentuximab vedotin exposure varied. Sequenced by immunoSEQ multiplex PCR; TCRdb stores in-frame clones only, minus some. Here the sample spans over 10,000 clones, 80% to 95% being singletons. The sample was peripheral blood mononuclear cells (PBMCs), taken at baseline. The receptors here all came from a human donor with classical Hodgkin lymphoma.

V and J are TRBV6-5 and TRBJ1-2; D unresolved. Germline V gene lookup returns CDR1 MNHEY and CDR2 SVGAGI. V dropped 6 bases and J dropped 6 bases, with 20 bases sitting between them. The CDR3 loop spans 15 amino acids. CDR3 sequence: CASSPGSPGWNGYTF. As DNA, the CDR3 is TGTGCCAGCAGCCCCGGGAGCCCGGGCTGGAATGGCTACACCTTC.

The chain joins TRBV9 to TRBJ1-3; D possibly corresponds to TRBD1 (6 bases). V was pared by 6 bases and J by 0 bases, with 13 bases between. The CDR3 extends over 15 amino acids. CDR1 and CDR2 (germline): SGDLS, YYNGEE. CDR3 amino acids: CASTQTTGSGNTIYF. The CDR3 DNA sequence: TGTGCCAGCACCCAAACGACAGGCTCTGGAAACACCATATATTTT.

The chain has TRBV12-5 and TRBJ2-3, with D possibly matching TRBD2 (5 bases). CDR3 length: 13 residues. Germline V lookup: CDR1 LGHNT, CDR2 FRNRAP. Trimming shortened V by 3 bases and J by 3 bases, and 7 bases separated the two germline ends. CDR3 DNA sequence: TGTGCTAGTGGTTTCTCGGGAACAGATACGCAGTATTTT. Residues: CASGFSGTDTQYF.

The chain recombines TRBV27 with TRBJ1-1, with D maybe TRBD1 (5 bases). CDR3 length equals 17 residues. CDR1 is MNHEY and CDR2 is SMNVEV in the germline V gene (reference sequence). V was shortened by 0 bases and J by 0 bases, with 14 bases between the two germline ends. The CDR3 region is CASSLSGGVSMNTEAFF. CDR3 bases: TGTGCCAGCAGTTTATCAGGAGGGGTATCTATGAACACTGAAGCTTTCTTT.

This chain links TRBV7-9 with TRBJ2-7; D is unresolved. Germline assignment: CDR1 SEHNR and CDR2 FQNEAQ (reference sequence). Trimming cost V 1 base and J 2 bases, with 9 bases left between them. The CDR3 sequence is 14 residues long. CDR3 coding DNA: TGTGCCAGCAGCTTAGGAGTCATACCCTACGAGCAGTACTTC. Translating it yields CASSLGVIPYEQYF.

This chain links TRBV19 with TRBJ2-1; D is uncertain. CDR1 and CDR2 (germline): LNHDA, SQIVND (reference sequence). The CDR3 totals 15 residues. Trimming removed 5 bases at V and 0 bases at J, with 11 bases between. CDR3 nucleotide sequence: TGTGCCAGTAGTCGACCGTCCCGCTCCTACAATGAGCAGTTCTTC. Translation: CASSRPSRSYNEQFF.

The chain uses TRBV4-1 and TRBJ1-5; D ambiguous. CDR3 length equals 12 residues. CDR1 and CDR2 (germline): MGHRA, YSYEKL. V dropped 1 base and J dropped 7 bases, with 5 bases sitting between them. CDR3 amino acids: CASSQAGQPQHF. In DNA form, the CDR3 reads TGCGCCAGCAGCCAAGCTGGGCAGCCCCAGCATTTT.

This chain joins TRBV21-1 and TRBJ2-3; the listed D gene, TRBD2, was not tested against the DNA. TRBV21-1 is a documented pseudogene. CDR3 length: 18 residues. CDR3 sequence (DNA): TGTGCCAGCAGCAAAAAAGAAGCCAGCGGGGGGTCGGCAGATACGCAGTATTTT. Its translation: CASSKKEASGGSADTQYF.

The chain's CDR3 is CATSGRARYRNQPQHF. CDR3 coding DNA: TGTGCCACCAGCGGAAGAGCCAGGTACCGCAATCAGCCCCAGCATTTT. The gene calls are TRBV15 and TRBJ1-5; D is undetermined. The CDR3 contains 16 residues. V dropped 5 bases and J dropped 2 bases, with 16 bases sitting between them. CDR1 is LNHNV and CDR2 is YYDKDF in the germline V gene (reference sequence).

The V call is TRBV4-1, the J call TRBJ2-1, with 13 bases lining up with TRBD2. Germline V gene lookup returns CDR1 MGHRA and CDR2 YSYEKL. This CDR3 comprises 17 residues. The junction had 4 bases not matched to a gene; V was cut back by 5 bases and J by 0 bases. Here the CDR3 reads CASSYGLAGASYNEQFF. The CDR3 nucleotides read TGCGCCAGCAGCTACGGACTAGCGGGGGCCTCCTACAATGAGCAGTTCTTC.

The chain links TRBV4-1 to TRBJ2-3; D could derive from TRBD1 or TRBD2 (6 bases each). Per the germline V gene, CDR1 is MGHRA and CDR2 is YSYEKL. The CDR3 is 16 amino acids. V gave up 1 base and J gave up 1 base, with 12 bases separating them. The DNA of the CDR3 is TGCGCCAGCAGCCAAGGTCGGGGGCAGGGCACAGATACGCAGTATTTT. Translated, it gives CASSQGRGQGTDTQYF.

The chain uses TRBV21-1 and TRBJ1-2; TRBD1, the table's D call, was not compared with the DNA. TRBV21-1 is designated a pseudogene. The CDR3 sequence is 13 residues long. The CDR3 sequence: CASSSRGGDGYTF. Written as DNA, the CDR3 is TGTGCCAGCAGCAGCAGGGGTGGGGATGGCTACACCTTC.

The chain combines TRBV7-2 with TRBJ2-4; D is perhaps TRBD2 (6 bases). Trimming cost V 4 bases and J 1 base, with 17 bases left between them. Germline assignment: CDR1 SGHTA and CDR2 FQGNSA. The CDR3 is 17 residues long. CDR3 loop: CASSYTGGSVAKNIQYF. The CDR3 DNA reads TGTGCCAGCAGCTACACTGGGGGGTCCGTTGCCAAAAACATTCAGTACTTC.

This chain joins TRBV6-6 and TRBJ2-1, with D tentatively TRBD1 or TRBD2 (5 bases each). The CDR3 is made up of 14 amino acids. The V gene lost 0 bases and the J gene lost 11 bases, with 14 bases spanning the gap. The germline V gene has CDR1 MNHNY and CDR2 SVGAGI (reference sequence). The CDR3, as DNA: TGTGCCAGCAGTTACTCAGGGTGGCAGGGACAGCAGTTCTTC. This sequence encodes CASSYSGWQGQQFF.

This clone was observed a few times. The chain carries TRBV7-9 and TRBJ1-2; D is perhaps TRBD1 (5 bases). This CDR3 has 15 residues. The ends were cut back, 5 bases at V and 0 bases at J, with 13 bases in the middle. Germline V gene sequence: CDR1 SEHNR, CDR2 FQNEAQ (reference sequence). DNA of the CDR3: TGTGCCAGCAGCCGACAGTTTAGATCTAACTATGGCTACACCTTC. The encoded protein is CASSRQFRSNYGYTF. Full variable domain (rest looked up from reference TRBV7-9 and TRBJ1-2): DTGVSQNPRHKITKRGQNVTFRCDPISEHNRLYWYRQTLGQGPEFLTYFQNEAQLEKSRLLSDRFSAERPKGSFSTLEIQRTEQGDSAMYLCASSRQFRSNYGYTFGSGTRLTVV.

The rearrangement uses TRBV18 and TRBJ2-7; D remains ambiguous. The CDR3 length is 16 residues. Deletions cut 7 bases from V and 5 bases from J, with 24 bases between. Germline V gene sequence: CDR1 KGHSH, CDR2 LQKENI. The chain's CDR3 is CASCTRRLGLGNEQYF. The CDR3 DNA reads as TGTGCCAGCTGCACCAGGCGCTTAGGCCTAGGAAACGAGCAGTACTTC.

This chain joins TRBV11-2 and TRBJ2-7; tentative D call: TRBD2 (5 bases). CDR1 and CDR2 from the germline V gene are SGHAT and FQNNGV. The ends were cut back, 0 bases at V and 0 bases at J, with 15 bases in the middle. The CDR3 is 17 amino acids. CDR3 loop: CASSLDREQVLSYEQYF. The CDR3 DNA reads as TGTGCCAGCAGCTTAGATCGGGAACAAGTCCTCTCCTACGAGCAGTACTTC. The full variable domain, rest sourced from reference TRBV11-2 and TRBJ2-7, is EAGVAQSPRYKIIEKRQSVAFWCNPISGHATLYWYQQILGQGPKLLIQFQNNGVVDDSQLPKDRFSAERLKGVDSTLKIQPAKLEDSAVYLCASSLDREQVLSYEQYFGPGTRLTVT.

The rearrangement joins TRBV18 to TRBJ2-7, with a possible D match to TRBD2 (5 bases). Germline-derived CDR1 and CDR2 are KGHSH and LQKENI. The CDR3 length is 19 residues. V lost 2 bases to trimming and J lost 4 bases, with 27 bases between them. CDR3 in DNA: TGTGCCAGCTCACCAGGTTTGGTGTTTACAGACTACTTTTTTTACGAGCAGTACTTC. Translated, it gives CASSPGLVFTDYFFYEQYF.

The chain uses TRBV7-3 and TRBJ2-6, with unresolved D. The V end lost 2 bases, the J end lost 2 bases, and 7 bases lay between the germline ends. The germline V gene has CDR1 SGHTA and CDR2 FQGTGA. The CDR3 length is 15 residues. The CDR3 reads CASSLLVTGANVLTF. CDR3 DNA sequence: TGTGCCAGCAGCTTATTAGTGACTGGGGCCAACGTCCTGACTTTC. Drawing the rest from reference TRBV7-3 and TRBJ2-6, the complete variable domain is GAGVSQTPSNKVTEKGKYVELRCDPISGHTALYWYRQSLGQGPEFLIYFQGTGAADDSGLPNDRFFAVRPEGSVSTLKIQRTERGDSAVYLCASSLLVTGANVLTFGAGSRLTVL.

The rearrangement joins TRBV4-1 to TRBJ2-1, with D unclear. CDR1 is MGHRA and CDR2 is YSYEKL in the germline V gene. The CDR3 is 14 residues long. Between the trimmed V and J ends, which lost 4 bases and 5 bases, there was a span of 12 bases. For the CDR3, the DNA is TGCGCCAGCAGCCCCTTGGCAGCCAACAATGAGCAGTTCTTC. Protein sequence: CASSPLAANNEQFF.

The chain couples TRBV30 to TRBJ2-2, with D unclear. The germline V gene encodes CDR1 GTSNPN and CDR2 SVGIG (reference sequence). CDR3 length equals 15 residues. V lost 0 bases to trimming and J lost 5 bases, with 13 bases between them. The CDR3 protein is CAWSVSVYGTGELFF. The CDR3 DNA reads TGTGCCTGGAGTGTAAGCGTCTACGGAACCGGGGAGCTGTTTTTT.